The 23 T cell receptor beta chains listed next were all sequenced from one sample in a study of control samples from healthy donors and cancer patients. TCRdb's copy holds only in-frame clones and misses some; the assay was immunoSEQ multiplex PCR. The table records 150,000 or so clones, about 90% of them present only once. The sequencing sample was made of blood. All receptors derive from a man aged 18 to 30 in good health.

The chain uses TRBV7-3 and TRBJ1-6; 8 nucleotides match TRBD1. After removal of 0 bases from V and 10 bases from J, the junction contained 5 bases not matched to a gene. The germline gives CDR1 SGHTA, CDR2 FQGTGA. This CDR3 contains 15 residues. CDR3 coding DNA: TGTGCCAGCAGCTTAACGGGACAGGCAGGCTCACCCCTCCACTTT. Amino acids: CASSLTGQAGSPLHF.

V is TRBV7-9 and J is TRBJ1-2; 8 bases align to TRBD1. After removal of 1 base from V and 6 bases from J, the junction contained 7 bases not matched to a gene. Germline V lookup: CDR1 SEHNR, CDR2 FQNEAQ (reference sequence). This CDR3 spans 15 amino acids. The CDR3 region has the DNA TGTGCCAGCAGCTTAGGGGACAGGCCTTATCATGGCTACACCTTC. The encoded protein is CASSLGDRPYHGYTF. Full variable domain (missing parts from reference TRBV7-9 and TRBJ1-2): DTGVSQNPRHKITKRGQNVTFRCDPISEHNRLYWYRQTLGQGPEFLTYFQNEAQLEKSRLLSDRFSAERPKGSFSTLEIQRTEQGDSAMYLCASSLGDRPYHGYTFGSGTRLTVV.

This chain uses TRBV29-1 with TRBJ2-1; D not certain. The germline gives CDR1 SQVTM, CDR2 ANQGSEA. Between the trimmed V and J ends, which lost 4 bases and 8 bases, there was a span of 12 bases. CDR3 length equals 12 residues. CDR3 region: CSVGETRYEQFF. CDR3 bases: TGCAGCGTTGGGGAAACTCGATATGAGCAGTTCTTC.

This clone rates as medium-sized. The V gene is TRBV30, the J gene TRBJ1-3, with D perhaps matching TRBD1 (5 bases). Trimming left V 3 bases short and J 0 bases short, with 12 bases between. This CDR3 has 15 residues. Germline CDR1 and CDR2: GTSNPN and SVGIG (reference sequence). The CDR3 region is CAWSRGHRSGNTIYF. The CDR3 nucleotides read TGTGCCTGGAGCCGCGGACACCGCTCTGGAAACACCATATATTTT.

The rearrangement joins TRBV18 to TRBJ2-3; D not certain. V shed 3 bases and J shed 0 bases, with 13 bases lying between them. This CDR3 is built from 16 residues. Germline V CDR1 and CDR2: KGHSH, LQKENI. CDR3 DNA: TGTGCCAGCTCACCGGGGTTAAACCCTAGCACAGATACGCAGTATTTT. Residues: CASSPGLNPSTDTQYF.

The V and J genes are TRBV28 and TRBJ2-1; TRBD2 matches 8 bases. V lost 2 bases to trimming and J lost 7 bases; unmatched junction nucleotides: 7. This CDR3 spans 15 amino acids. Germline V gives CDR1 MDHEN, CDR2 SYDVKM. CDR3 amino acids: CASSLAAGGGNEQFF. Written as DNA, the CDR3 is TGTGCCAGCAGTTTAGCGGCGGGGGGAGGGAATGAGCAGTTCTTC.

The rearrangement uses TRBV6-2 or TRBV6-3 and TRBJ1-5; D may be TRBD1 (6 bases). The CDR3 totals 16 residues. Trimming removed 0 bases at V and 3 bases at J, with 12 bases between. Per germline, CDR1 MNHEY and CDR2 SVGEGT. The CDR3 sequence is CASSYSRTGINQPQHF. The CDR3 nucleotides are TGTGCCAGCAGTTACTCGCGCACAGGGATCAATCAGCCCCAGCATTTT.

This clone occurred a few times. The V call is TRBV25-1, the J call TRBJ1-6, with D perhaps matching TRBD1 (5 bases). CDR3 length: 13 residues. Trimming took off 5 bases at V and 7 bases at J, with 9 bases between the two ends. Germline CDR1 MGHDK, CDR2 SYGVNS. As DNA, the CDR3 is TGTGCCAGCAGTTGGGACGAAAATTCACCCCTCCACTTT. This sequence encodes CASSWDENSPLHF.

The J gene is TRBJ1-4, the V gene TRBV11-2, with TRBD1 matching 7 bases. The length of the CDR3 is 15 residues. V was pared by 4 bases and J by 8 bases, with 10 bases of the junction left unmatched. CDR1 and CDR2 from the germline V gene are SGHAT and FQNNGV. This chain's CDR3 is CASSSTGAGAEKLFF. The CDR3 DNA sequence: TGTGCCAGCAGCTCTACAGGGGCCGGCGCGGAAAAACTGTTTTTT.

A few counts support this clone. The chain recombines TRBV3-1 (or the pseudogene TRBV3-2) with TRBJ1-6; unclear D gene. The ends were cut back, 0 bases at V and 10 bases at J, with 13 bases in the middle. CDR1 LGHDT and CDR2 YNNKEL come from the germline V gene (reference sequence). The CDR3 length is 15 residues. CDR3 amino acids: CASSQDPPGFSPLHF. The CDR3 bases are TGTGCCAGCAGCCAAGATCCACCGGGGTTCTCACCCCTCCACTTT.

The CDR3 DNA reads TGTGCCAGCAGTGAAGTCACGGGGGGACACAATGAGCAGTTCTTC. This encodes CASSEVTGGHNEQFF. The chain uses TRBV6-1 and TRBJ2-1, with 7 positions matching TRBD2. J lost 5 bases, V lost 1 base, and 5 bases had no gene match. Per germline, CDR1 MNHNS and CDR2 SASEGT. This CDR3 contains 15 residues.

The rearrangement joins TRBV6-5 to TRBJ2-7, with TRBD2 as a possible D gene (5 bases). This CDR3 spans 13 amino acids. Trimming shortened V by 6 bases and J by 5 bases, and 14 bases separated the two germline ends. Germline CDR1 is MNHEY and CDR2 is SVGAGI. The DNA for the CDR3 is TGTGCCAGCAGCCCGGTCGGGGTTCACGAGCAGTACTTC. Translation gives CASSPVGVHEQYF.

V usage is TRBV19 and J usage is TRBJ2-2; D assignment may be TRBD1 or TRBD2 (6 bases each). The germline V gene encodes CDR1 LNHDA and CDR2 SQIVND (reference sequence). This CDR3 has 18 residues. Trimming pared 1 base from V and 1 base from J, leaving 16 bases between. DNA of the CDR3: TGTGCCAGTAGTATAGTGACGAAGGGGGGACAGAACACCGGGGAGCTGTTTTTT. It is translated as CASSIVTKGGQNTGELFF.

The chain joins TRBV7-2 to TRBJ1-6; possibly TRBD1 for D (6 bases). V was trimmed by 5 bases and J by 9 bases, leaving 11 bases between them. The CDR3 spans 13 residues. Germline CDR1 SGHTA, CDR2 FQGNSA. The DNA for the CDR3 is TGTGCCAGCAGCGAACAGGGTAGTTCACCCCTCCACTTT. As protein: CASSEQGSSPLHF.

CDR3 loop: CAWSVLSNYNEQFF. The DNA for the CDR3 is TGTGCCTGGAGTGTACTCTCCAACTACAATGAGCAGTTCTTC. This sequence joins TRBV30 and TRBJ2-1; D remains ambiguous. Trimming pared 0 bases from V and 3 bases from J, leaving 9 bases between. CDR1 and CDR2 (germline): GTSNPN, SVGIG (reference sequence). The CDR3 has 14 residues.

The chain has TRBV27 and TRBJ1-1; TRBD1 aligns across 9 bases. The germline V gene has CDR1 MNHEY and CDR2 SMNVEV (reference sequence). CDR3 length: 14 amino acids. The V and J ends lost 1 base and 9 bases, in that order; junction bases with no gene match: 6. The CDR3 loop reads CASSLWGGTGQAFF. The CDR3, as DNA: TGTGCCAGCAGTTTATGGGGGGGGACAGGGCAAGCTTTCTTT.

The sample holds a few counts of this clone. V usage is TRBV5-1 and J usage is TRBJ2-2; D unresolved. CDR1 and CDR2 (germline): SGHRS, YFSETQ. This CDR3 is 14 amino acids long. Trimming cost V 0 bases and J 5 bases, with 8 bases left between them. CDR3 DNA sequence: TGCGCCAGCAGCTTGGGGGCGGAAACCGGGGAGCTGTTTTTT. It is translated as CASSLGAETGELFF.

The chain links TRBV30 to TRBJ1-6; possibly TRBD1 for D (6 bases). In germline, CDR1 is GTSNPN, CDR2 SVGIG (reference sequence). The CDR3 spans 13 residues. V was cut by 4 bases and J by 7 bases, with 11 bases left in between. CDR3 DNA: TGTGCCTGGACGAGTACAGGGAATTCACCCCTCCACTTT. Protein product: CAWTSTGNSPLHF.

V gene TRBV7-3 combines with J gene TRBJ2-3; D remains ambiguous. The CDR3 loop spans 13 amino acids. V lost 1 base, J lost 6 bases, and 8 bases lay in between. Germline V gene sequence: CDR1 SGHTA, CDR2 FQGTGA. The CDR3 loop reads CASSLNQGDTQYF. The CDR3 nucleotides read TGTGCCAGCAGCTTAAATCAAGGCGATACGCAGTATTTT.

The chain has TRBV7-9 and TRBJ1-4; unclear D gene. The CDR3 totals 13 residues. Looked up from germline, CDR1 is SEHNR and CDR2 is FQNEAQ (reference sequence). Trimming took 11 bases from V and 6 from J, leaving 16 bases between them. The chain's CDR3 is CASKPSQDEKLFF. The CDR3 DNA reads TGTGCCTCGAAACCATCTCAGGATGAAAAACTGTTTTTT.

V is TRBV6-5 and J is TRBJ2-1, with 8 bases that match TRBD2. V shed 1 base and J 8 bases; nucleotides not matched to a gene: 7. Germline V gene data show CDR1 as MNHEY and CDR2 as SVGAGI. The CDR3 covers 15 residues. Written as DNA, the CDR3 is TGTGCCAGCAGTTACTTTAACGGGGGGGAAGATGAGCAGTTCTTC. Protein: CASSYFNGGEDEQFF.

The V and J genes are TRBV28 and TRBJ1-2; D call uncertain. Germline values: CDR1 MDHEN, CDR2 SYDVKM. The CDR3 spans 12 residues. V lost 6 bases to trimming and J lost 5 bases, with 10 bases between them. The CDR3 loop is CASRPPVYGYTF. The DNA for the CDR3 is TGTGCCAGCAGGCCCCCGGTTTATGGCTACACCTTC.

V and J are TRBV5-1 and TRBJ2-1, with 9 bases aligning to TRBD2. The CDR3 is made up of 15 amino acids. Germline V gene sequence: CDR1 SGHRS, CDR2 YFSETQ. V shed 2 bases, J shed 7 bases, and the junction held 7 bases outside the gene matches. The CDR3 sequence is CASSFIAGGQNEQFF. The CDR3 DNA reads as TGCGCCAGCAGCTTTATCGCGGGGGGGCAGAATGAGCAGTTCTTC.